The rows below give T cell receptor beta chains drawn from one sample of a study of T cells in Graves' hyperthyroidism and ophthalmopathy. A single record per CDR3 protein comes from TCRdb applying MiXCR to the multiplex PCR reads. The table shows roughly 420,000 distinct CDR3 sequences, with 15% to 19% occurring only once. The sample comprised blood. These receptors all come from a woman aged 18-30 years with Graves' hyperthyroidism. CDR3s include the opening cysteine and the closing phenylalanine or tryptophan. D genes are given only for firm matches. The size entry is marked missing in some rows and otherwise reads once, few, many or a size class.

d_gene	abundance	v_gene	len	j_gene	CDR3nt	CDR3aa
.	many	TRBV20-1	14	TRBJ2-1	TGCAGTGCTAGTACTAGCCCATACTACAATGAGCAGTTCTTC	CSASTSPYYNEQFF
.	few	TRBV7-8	14	TRBJ2-3	TGTGCCAGCAGCTTAGCCGTGATAACAGATACGCAGTATTTT	CASSLAVITDTQYF
TRBD1	few	TRBV9	14	TRBJ2-4	TGTGCCAGCAGCGCGGACAGGGGCAAAAACATTCAGTACTTC	CASSADRGKNIQYF
.	.	TRBV24-1	13	TRBJ1-3	TGTGCCACCAAAGCGGCATCTGGAAACACCATATATTTT	CATKAASGNTIYF
.	.	TRBV20-1	13	TRBJ1-2	TGCAGTGCTACTACAGGGTCCGCCTATGGCTACACCTTC	CSATTGSAYGYTF
.	.	TRBV18	15	TRBJ2-7	TGTGCCAGCTCACCACAACCCAGGGGGGCCTACGAGCAGTACTTC	CASSPQPRGAYEQYF
.	many	TRBV28	12	TRBJ2-1	TGTGCCAGCAACGTGATGGGGTATGAGCAGTTCTTC	CASNVMGYEQFF
TRBD1	.	TRBV19	14	TRBJ1-3	TGTGCCAGCGGACAGGGCCCTCTTGGAAACACCATATATTTT	CASGQGPLGNTIYF
TRBD1	many	TRBV10-3	16	TRBJ1-5	TGTGCCATCAGTGACCCCCGGGACAGGGGCAATCAGCCCCAGCATTTT	CAISDPRDRGNQPQHF
.	.	TRBV4-2	14	TRBJ1-2	TGTGCCAGCGGCATTACCGGGACGGCCCTGGGCTACACCTTC	CASGITGTALGYTF
TRBD1	.	TRBV12-5	15	TRBJ2-2	TGTGCTAGTGGTTTGTCATCGACAGGGTCCGGGGAGCTGTTTTTT	CASGLSSTGSGELFF
TRBD1	many	TRBV2	15	TRBJ2-2	TGTGCCAGCAGTGAGAGGGGGCGGAACACCGGGGAGCTGTTTTTT	CASSERGRNTGELFF
.	.	TRBV25-1	14	TRBJ1-2	TGTGCCAGCAGTGAATACAGGCAGAACTATGGCTACACCTTC	CASSEYRQNYGYTF
TRBD1	many	TRBV6-1	15	TRBJ2-7	TGTGCCAGCAGTGAATCCGGGACAGGGCTCTACGAGCAGTACTTC	CASSESGTGLYEQYF
.	many	TRBV18	15	TRBJ2-1	TGTGCCAGCTCACCATGGCGGGCCCAAATGCATGAGCAGTTCTTC	CASSPWRAQMHEQFF
.	many	TRBV7-3	14	TRBJ2-1	TGTGCCAGCAGCTCTCGGGGAGCCTACAATGAGCAGTTCTTC	CASSSRGAYNEQFF
TRBD2	many	TRBV20-1	13	TRBJ2-1	TGCAGTGCTATTAGCGGGGTATACAATGAGCAGTTCTTC	CSAISGVYNEQFF
TRBD1	many	TRBV12-3/TRBV12-4	19	TRBJ2-7	TGTGCCAGCAGTTTAACCCCCAATAGGGGACAGGACATCTCCTACGAGCAGTACTTC	CASSLTPNRGQDISYEQYF
.	few	TRBV5-1	14	TRBJ2-2	TGCGCCAGCAGCCCAATTATGGACACCGGGGAGCTGTTTTTT	CASSPIMDTGELFF
.	.	TRBV2	11	TRBJ1-2	TGTGCCAGCAGTTCTAGGGGTGGGGCGGCCTTC	CASSSRGGAAF
TRBD1	.	TRBV19	14	TRBJ1-5	TGTGCCAGTAGTCTAGACAGGGGCAAACAGCCCCAGCATTTT	CASSLDRGKQPQHF
TRBD2	.	TRBV5-4	14	TRBJ2-5	TGTGCCAGCAGCTTGGCGGGAGGGCCAGGGACCCAGTACTTC	CASSLAGGPGTQYF
.	many	TRBV6-1	12	TRBJ1-3	TGTGCCGTGCGGACACATGGAAACACCATATATTTT	CAVRTHGNTIYF
.	few	TRBV6-1	15	TRBJ2-1	TGTGCCAGCAGTGAGGATGGGGAGAGGGGCAATGAGCAGTTCTTC	CASSEDGERGNEQFF
.	many	TRBV11-2	17	TRBJ2-2	TGTGCCAGCAGCTTAGGTTGGGGGCGAGGGAACACCGGGGAGCTGTTTTTT	CASSLGWGRGNTGELFF
TRBD1	few	TRBV12-3/TRBV12-4	15	TRBJ1-6	TGTGCCAGCAGTTCCCCAACAGGGGGGGTTTCACCCCTCCACTTT	CASSSPTGGVSPLHF
.	.	TRBV18	16	TRBJ2-7	TGTGCCAGCTCACCATCTTCGGGGACACGCACCTACGAGCAGTACTTC	CASSPSSGTRTYEQYF
TRBD1	many	TRBV7-9	16	TRBJ2-5	TGTGCCAGCAGCTTCCCCGGACAGGTGGGCCAAGAGACCCAGTACTTC	CASSFPGQVGQETQYF
TRBD1	many	TRBV5-1	15	TRBJ1-1	TGCGCCAGCAGCTTCGGACAGGGGAAGGGCACTGAAGCTTTCTTT	CASSFGQGKGTEAFF
.	many	TRBV19	15	TRBJ1-1	TGTGCCAGTAGGCGGGAAATCAGGGGAAACACTGAAGCTTTCTTT	CASRREIRGNTEAFF
.	few	TRBV18	15	TRBJ1-1	TGTGCCGGCTCCCTCGAGGGTCCAAGGGGCACTGAAGCTTTCTTT	CAGSLEGPRGTEAFF
TRBD1	few	TRBV12-3/TRBV12-4	15	TRBJ2-1	TGTGCCAGCAGCGGGGACAGGGGAAGGTACAATGAGCAGTTCTTC	CASSGDRGRYNEQFF
.	many	TRBV20-1	14	TRBJ2-7	TGCAGTGCTAGGAAACCAGGGTTTGAATTGGAGCAGTACTTC	CSARKPGFELEQYF
.	many	TRBV18	16	TRBJ1-1	TGTGCCAGCTCACCACGGGGGGGGGCCATGAACACTGAAGCTTTCTTT	CASSPRGGAMNTEAFF
TRBD1	many	TRBV6-1	14	TRBJ2-2	TGTGCCAGCATCCTTATGCCGGGACAGGGGGAGCTGTTTTTT	CASILMPGQGELFF
.	.	TRBV9	14	TRBJ2-3	TGTGCCAGCAGCGCCTCCGGCAGCCCAGATACGCAGTATTTT	CASSASGSPDTQYF
TRBD2	few	TRBV20-1	14	TRBJ2-7	TGCAGTCCTCCCGGACTAGCCTTTTTCTACGAGCAGTACTTC	CSPPGLAFFYEQYF
.	.	TRBV10-3	15	TRBJ1-5	TGTGCCATCAGTGAGTCGGGCAGGGCCAATCAGCCCCAGCATTTT	CAISESGRANQPQHF
TRBD2	few	TRBV4-2	18	TRBJ2-1	TGTGCCAGCAGCCAAGATGGGTCCAGCGGGGGGGTCTCCAATGAGCAGTTCTTC	CASSQDGSSGGVSNEQFF
.	many	TRBV11-2	14	TRBJ1-1	TGTGCCAGCAGCTCCTTCAGGTGGAACACTGAAGCTTTCTTT	CASSSFRWNTEAFF
TRBD1	.	TRBV10-3	14	TRBJ1-3	TGTGCCATCAGTGAATGGACAGGCTCCGACACCATATATTTT	CAISEWTGSDTIYF
.	many	TRBV7-8	15	TRBJ2-5	TGTGCCAGCAGCTTAACCGTGGGCTATGGGGAGACCCAGTACTTC	CASSLTVGYGETQYF
TRBD2	few	TRBV5-1	15	TRBJ2-1	TGCGCCAGCAGAGCGCTAGCGGGAGGGGGAAATGAGCAGTTCTTC	CASRALAGGGNEQFF
.	many	TRBV28	11	TRBJ1-1	TGTGCCAGCAGGGCTTTTTCCGAAGCTTTCTTT	CASRAFSEAFF
.	many	TRBV18	21	TRBJ1-1	TGTGCCAGCTCACCACCGGAAGCTGACCGCCTTTTGGGGGGGATCCCCACTGAAGCTTTCTTT	CASSPPEADRLLGGIPTEAFF
.	.	TRBV20-1	14	TRBJ1-6	TGCAGTGCTAGTTCGGCGGGAGATAATTCACCCCTCCACTTT	CSASSAGDNSPLHF
TRBD2	many	TRBV2	15	TRBJ2-5	TGTGCCAGCAGTGGACTTAGCGGGAAGATGGAGACCCAGTACTTC	CASSGLSGKMETQYF
.	many	TRBV28	15	TRBJ2-7	TGTGCCAGCTGGAAGGCGGGATCCCGCTCCTACGAGCAGTACTTC	CASWKAGSRSYEQYF
.	.	TRBV29-1	15	TRBJ1-3	TGCAGCGCCCGAGGAGGAGGGTCGGCAGGAAACACCATATATTTT	CSARGGGSAGNTIYF
TRBD1	many	TRBV27	17	TRBJ2-2	TGTGCCAGCAGTTCGCCCCCCGGGACAGGAAACACCGGGGAGCTGTTTTTT	CASSSPPGTGNTGELFF
.	many	TRBV6-1	15	TRBJ2-7	TGTGCCAGCAGCTCCATCGGGGCGGCCCAGAGGGAGCAGTACTTC	CASSSIGAAQREQYF
.	many	TRBV20-1	15	TRBJ2-1	TGCAGTGCTAGCGGCGCGATTAGCTCCTACAATGAGCAGTTCTTC	CSASGAISSYNEQFF
.	.	TRBV6-1	13	TRBJ1-5	TGTGCCAGCATTCGAGGGTGGGATCAGCCCCAGCATTTT	CASIRGWDQPQHF